Below are 7 T cell receptor beta chains sequenced from a single sample in a study of monozygotic twins with inflammatory bowel disease. Reanalyzing the 5' RACE reads, TCRdb keeps one entry per CDR3 protein, without DNA. The sample includes over 350,000 distinct CDR3 sequences. The specimen sequenced was blood. These receptors came from a human donor with ulcerative colitis or Crohn's disease, or a healthy co-twin of an affected twin (not recorded which).

The rearrangement joins TRBV9 to TRBJ2-7; the TRBD1 assignment by TCRdb is unverifiable without DNA. Per the germline V gene, CDR1 is SGDLS and CDR2 is YYNGEE. The CDR3 consists of 15 residues. CDR3 in amino acids: CASSVEHGTLYEQYF.

CDR3 sequence reads: CASSYDSGGASDTQYF. V and J are TRBV6-5 and TRBJ2-3; TCRdb reports TRBD2, a call that lacks DNA to check it against. The CDR3 has 16 residues. CDR1 is MNHEY and CDR2 is SVGAGI in the germline V gene.

The chain combines TRBV15 with TRBJ2-1; as DNA is missing, the TRBD1 call by TCRdb cannot be tested. Looked up from germline, CDR1 is LNHNV and CDR2 is YYDKDF (reference sequence). This CDR3 region has 15 residues. The CDR3 here is CATSRDQDSYNEQFF.

The CDR3 sequence: CASSRQATNYGYTF. The rearrangement links TRBV18 to TRBJ1-2. Germline values: CDR1 KGHSH, CDR2 LQKENI. This CDR3 region has 14 residues.

The chain uses TRBV14 and TRBJ2-1; TCRdb calls TRBD1, which cannot be checked without DNA. The germline gives CDR1 SGHDN, CDR2 FVKESK. The CDR3 consists of 17 residues. The CDR3 loop is CASSHFPGTGVSHEQFF.

The chain uses TRBV7-2 and TRBJ1-5; absent DNA, TCRdb's TRBD1 call cannot be checked. The CDR3 has 16 residues. The germline V gene has CDR1 SGHTA and CDR2 FQGNSA. The CDR3 region is CASSDQGASINQPQHF.

V and J are TRBV4-1 and TRBJ2-4. This CDR3 spans 14 amino acids. Looked up from germline, CDR1 is MGHRA and CDR2 is YSYEKL. CDR3 in amino acids: CASSQPLAKNIQYF.